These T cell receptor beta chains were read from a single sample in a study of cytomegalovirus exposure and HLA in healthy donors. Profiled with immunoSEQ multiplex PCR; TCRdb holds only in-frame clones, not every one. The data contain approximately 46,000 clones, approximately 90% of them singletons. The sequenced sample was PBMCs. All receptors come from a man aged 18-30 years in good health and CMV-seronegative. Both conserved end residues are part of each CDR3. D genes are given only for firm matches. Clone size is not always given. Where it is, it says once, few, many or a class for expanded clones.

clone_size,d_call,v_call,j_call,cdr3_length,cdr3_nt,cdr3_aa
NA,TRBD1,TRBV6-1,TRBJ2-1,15,TGTGCCAGCAATAGACGACAGGGCACCTACAATGAGCAGTTCTTC,CASNRRQGTYNEQFF
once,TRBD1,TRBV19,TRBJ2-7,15,TGTGCCAGTAGTGGACGATGGACAGGGGGATACGAGCAGTACTTC,CASSGRWTGGYEQYF
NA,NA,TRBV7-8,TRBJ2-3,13,TGTGCCAGCGGGCCAGGGCACACAGATACGCAGTATTTT,CASGPGHTDTQYF
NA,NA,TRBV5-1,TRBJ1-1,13,TGCGCCAGTTCAGGGCCCGGCAACACTGAAGCTTTCTTT,CASSGPGNTEAFF
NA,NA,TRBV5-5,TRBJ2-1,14,TGTGCCAGCAGCCCCACTAGTAGCTACAATGAGCAGTTCTTC,CASSPTSSYNEQFF
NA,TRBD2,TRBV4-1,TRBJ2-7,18,TGCGCCAGCAGCTCCGGGACTAGCGGGAGAGGCCACTCCTACGAGCAGTACTTC,CASSSGTSGRGHSYEQYF
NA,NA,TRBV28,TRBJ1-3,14,TGTGCCAGCAGTTTTTCCATTCAAGGAAACACCATATATTTT,CASSFSIQGNTIYF
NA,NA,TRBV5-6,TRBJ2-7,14,TGTGCCAGCAGCTGGGGAGCTGGATCCAACGAGCAGTACTTC,CASSWGAGSNEQYF
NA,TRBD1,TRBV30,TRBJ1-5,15,TGTGCCTGGACCAGGACAGGGGCGGTTAATCAGCCCCAGCATTTT,CAWTRTGAVNQPQHF
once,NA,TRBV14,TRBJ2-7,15,TGTGCCAGCAGCTTGCAGGGCAATCCATACTACGAGCAGTACTTC,CASSLQGNPYYEQYF
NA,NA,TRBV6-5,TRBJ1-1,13,TGTGCCAGCAGTTTGGTCGGGAACACTGAAGCTTTCTTT,CASSLVGNTEAFF
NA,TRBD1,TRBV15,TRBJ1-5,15,TGTGCCACCAGCAGAGCCCACACAGGGGTAGAGCCCCAGCATTTT,CATSRAHTGVEPQHF
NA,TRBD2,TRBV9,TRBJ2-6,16,TGTGCCAGCAGCGCGCGGGAGTTGGCAGGGGCCAACGTCCTGACTTTC,CASSARELAGANVLTF
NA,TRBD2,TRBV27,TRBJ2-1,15,TGTGCCAGCAGTCTCCGGACTAGCGGTTACAATGAGCAGTTCTTC,CASSLRTSGYNEQFF
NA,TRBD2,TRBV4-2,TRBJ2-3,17,TGTGCCAGCAGCCAAGAAAAAACTAGCGAGAGCACAGATACGCAGTATTTT,CASSQEKTSESTDTQYF
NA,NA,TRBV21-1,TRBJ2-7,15,TGTGCCAGCAGCAACGGCCCGGGACAGGGAGGCGAGCAGTACTTC,CASSNGPGQGGEQYF
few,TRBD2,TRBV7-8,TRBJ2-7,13,TGTGCCAGCAGGACAGCGGGAGGGCACGAGCAGTACTTC,CASRTAGGHEQYF
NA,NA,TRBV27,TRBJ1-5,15,TGTGCCAGCAGTTGGGGGGTGGGGGGCAATCAGCCCCAGCATTTT,CASSWGVGGNQPQHF
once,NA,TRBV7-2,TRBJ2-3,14,TGTGCCAGCAGCGTATCGACTAGCACAGATACGCAGTATTTT,CASSVSTSTDTQYF
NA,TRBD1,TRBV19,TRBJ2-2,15,TGTGCCAGTACCCAAGGGGGCGCAATTGCCGGGGAGCTGTTTTTT,CASTQGGAIAGELFF
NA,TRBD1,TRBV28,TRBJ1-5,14,TGTGCCAGCAGCCCGGGACAGGGTGACCAGCCCCAGCATTTT,CASSPGQGDQPQHF
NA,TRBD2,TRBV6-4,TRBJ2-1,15,TGTGCCAGCAGTGACACTAGCGGGAGCTACAATGAGCAGTTCTTC,CASSDTSGSYNEQFF
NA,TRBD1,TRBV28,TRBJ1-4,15,TGTGCCAGCAGAAGGGGGTCAGGGACAGGGGAAAAACTGTTTTTT,CASRRGSGTGEKLFF
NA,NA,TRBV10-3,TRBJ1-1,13,TGTGCCATCTCGGCGGGGGGGAACACTGAAGCTTTCTTT,CAISAGGNTEAFF
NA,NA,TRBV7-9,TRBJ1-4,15,TGTGCCAGCAGCCCTGGTTCAGGGACTAATGAAAAACTGTTTTTT,CASSPGSGTNEKLFF
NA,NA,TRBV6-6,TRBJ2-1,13,TGTGCCAGCAGTACGGACTGGTCCGATGAGCAGTTCTTC,CASSTDWSDEQFF
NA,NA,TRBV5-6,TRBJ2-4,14,TGTGCCAGCAGCTTACTGGTAGCCAAAAACATTCAGTACTTC,CASSLLVAKNIQYF
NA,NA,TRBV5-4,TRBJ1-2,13,TGTGCCACCGCCAATCAGGGTGAAGTCGGCTACACCTTC,CATANQGEVGYTF
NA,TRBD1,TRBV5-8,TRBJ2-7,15,TGTGCCAGCAGCTCGCGGGACAGGGGTAACGGCGAGCAGTACTTC,CASSSRDRGNGEQYF
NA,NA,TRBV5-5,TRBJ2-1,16,TGTGCCAGCAGCTTGAGGGGGGGCTCGGGGGCATATGAGCAGTTCTTC,CASSLRGGSGAYEQFF
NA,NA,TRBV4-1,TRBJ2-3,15,TGCGCCAGCAGCCAAGATGGAGGGAGTGGAGATACGCAGTATTTT,CASSQDGGSGDTQYF
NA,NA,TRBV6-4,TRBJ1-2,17,TGTGCCAGCAGTGACTCGTGGCGGAGTGGCGGCAAGGATGGCTACACCTTC,CASSDSWRSGGKDGYTF
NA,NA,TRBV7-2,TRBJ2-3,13,TGTGCCAGCACCAACACAGGGACAGATACGCAGTATTTT,CASTNTGTDTQYF
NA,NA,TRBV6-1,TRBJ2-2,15,TGTGCCAGCAGTGAAAGGGGCAGGGGGGCCGGGGAGCTGTTTTTT,CASSERGRGAGELFF
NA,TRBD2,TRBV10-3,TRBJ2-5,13,TGTGCCACCCAGAGGGGACTAGAAGAGACCCAGTACTTC,CATQRGLEETQYF
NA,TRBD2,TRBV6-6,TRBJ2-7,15,TGTGCCAGCAGTTACTTGGGACTAGAGACCTACGAGCAGTACTTC,CASSYLGLETYEQYF
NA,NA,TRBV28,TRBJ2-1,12,TGTGCCAGCCAAAGGTCGGGTTATGAGCAGTTCTTC,CASQRSGYEQFF
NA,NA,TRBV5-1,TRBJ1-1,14,TGCGCCAGCAGCTTGGGGAACGGACGGGGTGAAGCTTTCTTT,CASSLGNGRGEAFF
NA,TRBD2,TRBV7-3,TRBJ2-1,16,TGTGCCAGCAGCGCGTTCGTGGGGACTACCTACAATGAGCAGTTCTTC,CASSAFVGTTYNEQFF
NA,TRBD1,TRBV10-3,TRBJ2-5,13,TGTGCCATCAGAGACAGGGGCAGAGAGACCCAGTACTTC,CAIRDRGRETQYF
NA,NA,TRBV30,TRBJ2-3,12,TGTGCCTCCTCGTCCGGGGCAGATACGCAGTATTTT,CASSSGADTQYF
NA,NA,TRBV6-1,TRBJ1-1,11,TGTGTTACAGGCCGGGACACTGAAGCTTTCTTT,CVTGRDTEAFF
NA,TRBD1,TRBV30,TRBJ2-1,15,TGTGCCTGGAGCGAAGACAGGGGAATCGGCAATGAGCAGTTCTTC,CAWSEDRGIGNEQFF
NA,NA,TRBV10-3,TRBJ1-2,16,TGTGCCATCAGTGAGTCGTTTCGGCAGGGAGGTGGTGGCTACACCTTC,CAISESFRQGGGGYTF
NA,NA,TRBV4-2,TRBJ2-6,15,TGTGCCAGCAGCCAAGACTTATCCGGGGCCAACGTCCTGACTTTC,CASSQDLSGANVLTF